Presented here are 8 T cell receptor beta chains from one specimen sequenced in a study of blood T cell repertoires in COVID-19. Some clones are missing from TCRdb's copy, which holds only in-frame ones; the method was immunoSEQ multiplex PCR. The profile covers some 130,000 clones, with around 89% appearing a single time and about 3.2% taken by the ten largest. The sequencing sample was made of peripheral blood. All receptors derive from a man aged 55-75 years with active or convalescent COVID-19.

V usage is TRBV5-8 and J usage is TRBJ1-4; 8 positions match TRBD1. The trim removed 5 bases at V and 8 bases at J, leaving 14 bases unmatched. From germline, CDR1 is SGHTS and CDR2 YDEGEE. CDR3 length equals 16 residues. The CDR3, as DNA: TGTGCCAGCAGTGAGGGACAGGTCAACTCGGAGGAAAAACTGTTTTTT. It translates to CASSEGQVNSEEKLFF. Full variable domain (rest looked up from reference TRBV5-8 and TRBJ1-4): EAGVTQSPTHLIKTRGQQATLRCSPISGHTSVYWYQQALGLGLQFLLWYDEGEERNRGNFPPRFSGRQFPNYSSELNVNALELEDSALYLCASSEGQVNSEEKLFFGSGTQLSVL.

This chain connects TRBV5-4 to TRBJ2-5; 8 bases are a match to TRBD1. This CDR3 contains 14 residues. The V gene's germline CDR1 is SGHNT and CDR2 YYREEE (reference sequence). V shed 3 bases and J 2 bases; nucleotides not matched to a gene: 3. The DNA of the CDR3 is TGTGCCAGCAGCTCAAGGACAGGGCAAGAGACCCAGTACTTC. Encoded protein: CASSSRTGQETQYF.

The chain couples TRBV5-6 to TRBJ2-7, with TRBD1 identical over 7 bases. Germline V gives CDR1 SGHDT, CDR2 YYEEEE. This CDR3 is built from 16 residues. The J segment lost 4 bases and the V segment lost 5 bases, leaving 15 bases of the junction unmatched. The CDR3, as DNA: TGTGCCAGCAGGGAGAGATCCGGGACAGAGCAGTACGAGCAGTACTTC. It yields the protein CASRERSGTEQYEQYF. Full variable domain (rest looked up from reference TRBV5-6 and TRBJ2-7): DAGVTQSPTHLIKTRGQQVTLRCSPKSGHDTVSWYQQALGQGPQFIFQYYEEEERQRGNFPDRFSGHQFPNYSSELNVNALLLGDSALYLCASRERSGTEQYEQYFGPGTRLTVT.

The gene calls are TRBV6-2 or TRBV6-3 and TRBJ2-3; 10 bases line up with TRBD1. The junction had 9 bases not matched to a gene; V was cut back by 0 bases and J by 3 bases. The CDR3 spans 18 residues. Germline assignment: CDR1 MNHEY and CDR2 SVGEGT. CDR3: CASSYSGTGVVGTDTQYF. The DNA of the CDR3 is TGTGCCAGCAGTTACTCCGGGACAGGGGTTGTAGGAACAGATACGCAGTATTTT.

The chain employs TRBV5-6 and TRBJ1-2, with a weak D call TRBD1 (6 bases). Germline V gene lookup returns CDR1 SGHDT and CDR2 YYEEEE. The CDR3 is made up of 15 amino acids. The germline V and J ends were trimmed by 4 bases and 6 bases, with 19 bases remaining between them. CDR3 nucleotide sequence: TGTGCCAGCAGCCCCCGGGGGGCAGGGTGGAATGGCTACACCTTC. Its protein product is CASSPRGAGWNGYTF.

V and J are TRBV21-1 and TRBJ2-7; TRBD1 is taken as the D call from the table, unchecked against the DNA. TRBV21-1 represents a pseudogene. This CDR3 has 15 amino acids. As DNA, the CDR3 is TGTGCCAGCAGCATTAGGACAGGGAAGGACTACGAGCAGTACTTC. The encoded protein is CASSIRTGKDYEQYF.

The V call is TRBV15, the J call TRBJ1-2; D might be TRBD1 (6 bases). Trimming shortened V by 0 bases and J by 8 bases, and 19 bases separated the two germline ends. Germline V lookup: CDR1 LNHNV, CDR2 YYDKDF (reference sequence). This CDR3 has 16 residues. CDR3 DNA: TGTGCCACCAGCAGAGATCTTGTTGGGACAACAACCGGCTACACCTTC. Its translation is CATSRDLVGTTTGYTF.

The count of this clone is one. The V gene is TRBV27, the J gene TRBJ1-1; D remains unclear. The germline gives CDR1 MNHEY, CDR2 SMNVEV (reference sequence). V shed 1 base and J shed 5 bases, with 11 bases lying between them. CDR3 length equals 14 residues. In DNA, the CDR3 is TGTGCCAGCAGTTTATATGAGGGTGGGACTGAAGCTTTCTTT. It translates to CASSLYEGGTEAFF.